A selection of T cell receptor beta chains follows, all from one sample in a study of T-cell reconstitution after alpha-beta-depleted transplantation in children. Each CDR3 protein gets one entry after TCRdb re-called the PCR reads with MiXCR. The sample includes more than 500,000 distinct CDR3 sequences, roughly 11% of them seen just once. The sequences come from PBMCs, mostly from graft donor cells, collected 180 days after TCRalphabeta/CD19-depleted stem cell transplant. These receptor sequences come from a female patient aged 2 to 10 who had a stem cell transplant for aplastic anemia, so the T cells may come from the graft donor. Each CDR3 is given with its conserved first and last residue. Fields, in order: D gene, J gene, clone size, V gene, CDR3 DNA, CDR3 protein. The D gene is left open where the match is weak. Clone size appears in some rows only: once, few, many, or a class for an expanded clone.

d_call: NA
j_call: TRBJ1-3
clone_size: NA
v_call: TRBV6-1
cdr3_nt: TGTGCCAGCAGTAGGGCGCCCCCTGGAAACACCATATATTTT
cdr3_aa: CASSRAPPGNTIYF

d_call: TRBD1
j_call: TRBJ1-5
clone_size: NA
v_call: TRBV20-1
cdr3_nt: TGCAGTGTCAAACGCGGACAGGGAGGAGGGCATTTT
cdr3_aa: CSVKRGQGGGHF

d_call: NA
j_call: TRBJ1-4
clone_size: many
v_call: TRBV12-3/TRBV12-4
cdr3_nt: TGTGCCAGCAGTTTTAAGCAGGATGAAAAACTGTTTTTT
cdr3_aa: CASSFKQDEKLFF

d_call: NA
j_call: TRBJ1-2
clone_size: few
v_call: TRBV29-1
cdr3_nt: TGCAGCGTTGAAGATAACAGGTTCTATGGCTACACCTTC
cdr3_aa: CSVEDNRFYGYTF

d_call: TRBD1
j_call: TRBJ1-1
clone_size: many
v_call: TRBV12-3/TRBV12-4
cdr3_nt: TGTGCCAGCAGTTCTAAAGGGGGGACAGGGAACACTGAAGCTTTCTTT
cdr3_aa: CASSSKGGTGNTEAFF

d_call: NA
j_call: TRBJ2-3
clone_size: NA
v_call: TRBV29-1
cdr3_nt: TGCAGCGTTGAAGATACCCAGGGGATAGATACGCAGTATTTT
cdr3_aa: CSVEDTQGIDTQYF

d_call: NA
j_call: TRBJ1-5
clone_size: NA
v_call: TRBV15
cdr3_nt: TGTGCCACCAGCAGGTGGGGGGGGACGGTGGGGTTTCAGCCCCAGCATTTT
cdr3_aa: CATSRWGGTVGFQPQHF

d_call: NA
j_call: TRBJ2-5
clone_size: few
v_call: TRBV15
cdr3_nt: TGTGCCACCAGCAGAGATTCTACGGAGGCCAAGAGGACCCAGTACTTC
cdr3_aa: CATSRDSTEAKRTQYF

d_call: NA
j_call: TRBJ1-2
clone_size: few
v_call: TRBV12-3/TRBV12-4
cdr3_nt: TGTGCCAGCAGTTTGGGGGGGGTGGACCGCTATGGCTACACCTTC
cdr3_aa: CASSLGGVDRYGYTF

d_call: TRBD2
j_call: TRBJ2-1
clone_size: few
v_call: TRBV3-1
cdr3_nt: TGTGCCAGCAGCCAAGGGACTAGGGGACTCTACAATGAGCAGTTCTTC
cdr3_aa: CASSQGTRGLYNEQFF

d_call: NA
j_call: TRBJ2-1
clone_size: few
v_call: TRBV3-1
cdr3_nt: TGTGCCAGCAGCCAAGATGGAGCGGGCCTCCCCAATGAGCAGTTCTTC
cdr3_aa: CASSQDGAGLPNEQFF

d_call: TRBD2
j_call: TRBJ2-3
clone_size: few
v_call: TRBV6-1
cdr3_nt: TGTGCCAGCAACCCAGCGGGAGGGACCCCAGATACGCAGTATTTT
cdr3_aa: CASNPAGGTPDTQYF

d_call: TRBD1
j_call: TRBJ1-1
clone_size: NA
v_call: TRBV5-6
cdr3_nt: TGTGCCAGCACCAGACAGGGGAGAATGAACACTGAAGCTTTCTTT
cdr3_aa: CASTRQGRMNTEAFF

d_call: TRBD2
j_call: TRBJ2-7
clone_size: few
v_call: TRBV15
cdr3_nt: TGTGCCACCAGCAGAGATCGCCGCGGGAGGTCACCCTACGAGCAGTACTTC
cdr3_aa: CATSRDRRGRSPYEQYF

d_call: NA
j_call: TRBJ1-5
clone_size: few
v_call: TRBV28
cdr3_nt: TGTGCCAGCAGTGAATCGGGACGGCCTAGCAATCAGCCCCAGCATTTT
cdr3_aa: CASSESGRPSNQPQHF

d_call: NA
j_call: TRBJ2-7
clone_size: NA
v_call: TRBV9
cdr3_nt: TGTGCCAGCAGCGTAGGAGGGAACTTCCAAGGTTACGAGCAGTACTTC
cdr3_aa: CASSVGGNFQGYEQYF

d_call: TRBD1
j_call: TRBJ2-5
clone_size: NA
v_call: TRBV29-1
cdr3_nt: TGCAGCGTTAACCCGGGACAGGGAGAGACCCAGTACTTC
cdr3_aa: CSVNPGQGETQYF

d_call: NA
j_call: TRBJ2-7
clone_size: NA
v_call: TRBV18
cdr3_nt: TGTGCCAGCTCACGAGAACAGACCTACGAGCAGTACTTC
cdr3_aa: CASSREQTYEQYF

d_call: NA
j_call: TRBJ2-2
clone_size: NA
v_call: TRBV29-1
cdr3_nt: TGCAGCGTTGAAGATCGGGTTTGGGCCGACACCGGGGAGCTGTTTTTT
cdr3_aa: CSVEDRVWADTGELFF

d_call: NA
j_call: TRBJ2-5
clone_size: NA
v_call: TRBV28
cdr3_nt: TGTGCCAGCAGTTTGCGTTTTAGTGGCAAAGAGACCCAGTACTTC
cdr3_aa: CASSLRFSGKETQYF